This is a list of T cell receptor beta chains from one sample in a study of cytomegalovirus exposure and HLA in healthy donors. Libraries were prepared by immunoSEQ multiplex PCR; TCRdb keeps only in-frame clonotypes and omits some of them. The sample has 180,000 or so clones; 76% are singletons. The source material was PBMCs. The receptors were gathered from a female donor in good health and CMV-seronegative. Each CDR3 is given with its conserved first and last residue. D genes are given only for firm matches. The listing skips clone size in some rows; elsewhere it reads once, few, many or a size class.

CSSSTGTGRVPLHF TGTTCCAGCAGCACCGGGACAGGGAGGGTACCCCTCCACTTT TRBJ1-6 TRBD1 TRBV7-9 once
CASSPRPSRETQYF TGTGCCAGCAGTCCCCGCCCTAGCCGGGAGACCCAGTACTTC TRBJ2-5 . TRBV27 .
CASSPLQGNYGYTF TGTGCCAGCAGCCCCCTCCAGGGCAACTATGGCTACACCTTC TRBJ1-2 . TRBV7-8 .
CTSSQDGASGSETQYF TGCACCAGCAGCCAAGATGGGGCTAGCGGGTCAGAGACCCAGTACTTC TRBJ2-5 . TRBV1 .
CASSRGTGGARNEKLFF TGTGCCAGCAGTAGAGGGACAGGGGGCGCCCGTAATGAAAAACTGTTTTTT TRBJ1-4 TRBD1 TRBV2 few
CASSLVSGGGGTDTQYF TGTGCCAGCAGCTTAGTGTCGGGAGGGGGAGGCACAGATACGCAGTATTTT TRBJ2-3 TRBD2 TRBV7-2 .
CASSWGGWEQYF TGTGCCAGCAGTTGGGGGGGTTGGGAGCAGTACTTC TRBJ2-7 TRBD2 TRBV28 few
CASSLEGTSGRYEQYF TGTGCCAGCAGCTTAGAAGGGACTAGCGGGAGGTACGAGCAGTACTTC TRBJ2-7 TRBD2 TRBV7-2 few
CASSRRTGNGYTF TGTGCCAGCAGCCGTCGGACAGGGAATGGCTACACCTTC TRBJ1-2 TRBD1 TRBV7-3 .
CASSFFRGGGATGELFF TGTGCCAGCAGCTTTTTTCGAGGCGGGGGGGCCACCGGGGAGCTGTTTTTT TRBJ2-2 TRBD2 TRBV5-6 .
CASSLWTSGASQETQYF TGTGCCAGCAGTCTTTGGACTAGCGGAGCATCTCAAGAGACCCAGTACTTC TRBJ2-5 TRBD2 TRBV28 few
CASSEAGGLTYNEQFF TGCGCCAGCAGTGAGGCGGGAGGGTTGACATACAATGAGCAGTTCTTC TRBJ2-1 TRBD2 TRBV10-2 .
CATSLGLAGDYEQYF TGTGCCACCAGCCTCGGACTAGCGGGGGACTACGAGCAGTACTTC TRBJ2-7 TRBD2 TRBV15 .
CASSQFGGIQYF TGTGCCAGCAGCCAGTTCGGGGGCATTCAGTACTTC TRBJ2-4 . TRBV7-8 .
CASSEGGGRTIYF TGTGCCAGCAGTGAAGGGGGAGGGAGGACCATATATTTT TRBJ1-3 . TRBV6-1 .
CATSRLTDSNQPQHF TGTGCCACCAGCAGACTTACAGATAGCAATCAGCCCCAGCATTTT TRBJ1-5 . TRBV15 .
CASSWTTSGYEQYF TGCGCCAGCAGCTGGACGACTAGCGGCTACGAGCAGTACTTC TRBJ2-7 TRBD2 TRBV5-1 .
CASRTGGLSTDTQYF TGTGCCAGCAGAACAGGTGGTCTAAGCACAGATACGCAGTATTTT TRBJ2-3 . TRBV6-5 once
CASSARLAAPIYNEQFF TGTGCCAGCAGCGCCCGACTAGCGGCTCCCATCTACAATGAGCAGTTCTTC TRBJ2-1 . TRBV21-1 few
CASRPTPGKAPDTQYF TGTGCCAGCAGACCCACCCCGGGGAAGGCCCCAGATACGCAGTATTTT TRBJ2-3 . TRBV6-6 few
CASSSPGFGNEKLFF TGTGCCAGCAGCTCTCCAGGGTTTGGTAATGAAAAACTGTTTTTT TRBJ1-4 . TRBV11-2 .
CASSLSGFEQYF TGTGCCAGCAGCTTATCAGGGTTTGAGCAGTACTTC TRBJ2-7 . TRBV5-6 once
CASSRQGRAGELFF TGTGCCAGCTCAAGACAGGGGCGCGCCGGGGAGCTGTTTTTT TRBJ2-2 TRBD1 TRBV18 .
CASSELGTGTPVRRF TGTGCCAGCAGTGAACTGGGGACCGGGACACCAGTTCGCCGCTTC TRBJ1-2 . TRBV25-1 .
CAISESWNSGDLSTDTQYF TGTGCCATCAGTGAGTCGTGGAATAGCGGGGACCTTAGCACAGATACGCAGTATTTT TRBJ2-3 TRBD2 TRBV10-3 .
CASSQTGYGYTF TGTGCCAGCAGCCAGACGGGCTATGGCTACACCTTC TRBJ1-2 . TRBV5-8 .
CASSQDAGQRGYRYTF TGTGCCAGCAGCCAAGACGCCGGACAGAGGGGTTATCGCTACACCTTC TRBJ1-2 . TRBV4-2 .
CASSQEGSSYNEQFF TGCGCCAGCAGCCAAGAGGGCAGCTCCTACAATGAGCAGTTCTTC TRBJ2-1 . TRBV4-3 .
CASSLPGETDTQYF TGTGCCAGCTCACTCCCGGGTGAGACAGATACGCAGTATTTT TRBJ2-3 . TRBV18 .
CASSQERDILDTQYF TGCGCCAGCAGCCAAGAGCGAGATATTTTGGATACGCAGTATTTT TRBJ2-3 . TRBV4-3 once
CAWSALARTEQYF TGTGCCTGGAGTGCCCTGGCCCGGACAGAGCAGTACTTC TRBJ2-7 . TRBV30 .
CASSRGGSGDLSSTGELFF TGCGCCAGCAGCCGGGGCGGTAGCGGGGACCTTTCTTCCACCGGGGAGCTGTTTTTT TRBJ2-2 TRBD2 TRBV5-1 .
CASLGSGTYEQYF TGTGCCAGCCTCGGCAGCGGCACCTACGAGCAGTACTTC TRBJ2-7 . TRBV28 .
CASSVAPGSSDSPLHF TGTGCCAGCAGCGTCGCTCCGGGGAGTTCGGATTCACCCCTCCACTTT TRBJ1-6 . TRBV9 .
CASRPLNGYGYTF TGTGCCAGCAGGCCACTTAACGGCTATGGCTACACCTTC TRBJ1-2 . TRBV28 .
CAWVEAPGGVYGYTF TGTGCCTGGGTTGAGGCACCGGGGGGCGTCTATGGCTACACCTTC TRBJ1-2 . TRBV30 .
CASSPLGTGGETQYF TGTGCCAGCTCACCACTGGGCACAGGGGGAGAGACCCAGTACTTC TRBJ2-5 TRBD1 TRBV18 .